These 18 T cell receptor beta chains share one sample of origin, sequenced in a study of T cell responses to AZD1222 COVID-19 vaccine. Libraries were prepared by immunoSEQ multiplex PCR; TCRdb keeps only in-frame clonotypes and omits some of them. Counted here are 130,000 or so clones, 90% occurring once; the ten biggest clones make up roughly 1.7%. The material was peripheral blood, obtained on day 0 of AZD1222 vaccination. Every receptor here comes from an adult in good health.

The chain joins TRBV28 to TRBJ2-4; D could derive from TRBD1 or TRBD2 (6 bases each). This CDR3 has 15 residues. The germline CDR1 and CDR2 sequences are MDHEN and SYDVKM. The ends were cut back, 6 bases at V and 1 base at J, with 13 bases in the middle. The CDR3 DNA sequence: TGTGCCAGCAGCTACGGGGGCGGCGCCAAAAACATTCAGTACTTC. Translation gives CASSYGGGAKNIQYF.

This chain connects TRBV19 to TRBJ2-3; TRBD2 aligns across 7 bases. The CDR3 extends over 16 amino acids. The germline V gene encodes CDR1 LNHDA and CDR2 SQIVND (reference sequence). J was trimmed by 2 bases and V by 5 bases; bases with no gene match: 10. DNA of the CDR3: TGTGCCAGTAGTGACGCCGGGGACTACTTCACAGATACGCAGTATTTT. Amino acid sequence: CASSDAGDYFTDTQYF.

The rearrangement uses TRBV12-3 or TRBV12-4 and TRBJ1-2; perhaps TRBD1 as D (5 bases). V dropped 8 bases and J dropped 7 bases, with 11 bases sitting between them. The CDR3 is 11 residues long. Here the CDR3 DNA reads TGTGCCAGCCAGCAGGGCCGTGGCTACACCTTC. Protein sequence: CASQQGRGYTF.

The chain joins TRBV19 to TRBJ2-3; D is unresolved. The V and J ends lost 5 bases and 3 bases respectively, with 9 bases between them. Looked up from germline, CDR1 is LNHDA and CDR2 is SQIVND (reference sequence). This CDR3 spans 13 amino acids. In DNA form, the CDR3 reads TGTGCCAGTAGTTTTAGCTGGACAGATACGCAGTATTTT. It encodes CASSFSWTDTQYF.

The chain couples TRBV4-3 to TRBJ2-2, with D perhaps matching TRBD1 or TRBD2 (6 bases each). CDR3 size: 15 residues. Germline V CDR1 and CDR2: LGHNA, YSLEER. Trimming took off 4 bases at V and 2 bases at J, with 11 bases between the two ends. The CDR3 here is CASSPEGGNTGELFF. The CDR3 DNA follows: TGCGCCAGCAGCCCCGAGGGGGGAAACACCGGGGAGCTGTTTTTT.

J is TRBJ2-1 and V is TRBV5-5; D gene uncertain. There are 12 residues in the CDR3. Trimming removed 0 bases from V and 9 bases from J, with 7 bases in between. Germline CDR1 SGHKS, CDR2 YYEKEE (reference sequence). The chain's CDR3 is CASSLGILEQFF. DNA for the CDR3: TGTGCCAGCAGCTTGGGTATCCTTGAGCAGTTCTTC.

The chain combines TRBV10-1 with TRBJ1-2; tentative D call: TRBD1 (6 bases). The CDR3 is 14 residues long. Germline V gene lookup returns CDR1 WNHNN and CDR2 SYGVQD (reference sequence). Trimming cost V 7 bases and J 3 bases, with 15 bases left between them. DNA of the CDR3: TGCGCCAGCATAGAGGGGGACCGGTACTATGGCTACACCTTC. This encodes CASIEGDRYYGYTF.

Only a few counts were recorded for this clone. This chain uses TRBV30 with TRBJ1-2, with TRBD1 as a possible D gene (5 bases). The CDR3 covers 13 residues. V was clipped by 0 bases and J by 4 bases, with 9 bases between them. Germline-derived CDR1 and CDR2 are GTSNPN and SVGIG (reference sequence). The CDR3 is CAWSVLGAYGYTF. CDR3 DNA: TGTGCCTGGAGTGTACTTGGGGCCTATGGCTACACCTTC. Variable domain in full (rest from reference TRBV30 and TRBJ1-2): SQTIHQWPATLVQPVGSPLSLECTVEGTSNPNLYWYRQAAGRGLQLLFYSVGIGQISSEVPQNLSASRPQDRQFILSSKKLLLSDSGFYLCAWSVLGAYGYTFGSGTRLTVV.

The chain combines TRBV4-3 with TRBJ1-2; TRBD1 agrees at 9 bases. Trimming took 5 bases from V and 2 from J; bases not matched to a gene: 9. The CDR3 extends over 16 amino acids. Germline CDR1 reads LGHNA; CDR2 reads YSLEER. This CDR3 is CASSDTWTGANYGYTF. CDR3 DNA sequence: TGCGCCAGCAGCGACACCTGGACAGGGGCGAACTATGGCTACACCTTC.

V gene TRBV28 combines with J gene TRBJ1-3, with no clear D. Germline V gene data show CDR1 as MDHEN and CDR2 as SYDVKM. This CDR3 comprises 15 residues. V lost 6 bases to trimming and J lost 2 bases, with 14 bases between them. Here the CDR3 reads CASRIRGVAGNTIYF. Here the CDR3 DNA reads TGTGCCAGCAGAATCCGTGGGGTTGCTGGAAACACCATATATTTT.

V and J are TRBV6-5 and TRBJ2-7; D possibly corresponds to TRBD1 (5 bases). The CDR3 runs to 14 residues. Germline CDR1 is MNHEY and CDR2 is SVGAGI. V was trimmed by 0 bases and J by 3 bases, leaving 9 bases between them. The CDR3 DNA reads as TGTGCCAGCAGTTACTCTCAAAGGGGCTACGAGCAGTACTTC. It specifies CASSYSQRGYEQYF.

In its sample, this clone was seen once. This chain uses TRBV7-3 with TRBJ2-7, with D unclear. This CDR3 is built from 13 residues. Germline lookup yields CDR1 SGHTA and CDR2 FQGTGA. V lost 4 bases to trimming and J lost 3 bases, with 10 bases between them. In DNA, the CDR3 is TGTGCCAGCAGCTACGAGCAAGGCTACGAGCAGTACTTC. Its translation is CASSYEQGYEQYF.

The chain has TRBV28 and TRBJ1-1; TRBD1 matches 8 bases. The CDR3 has 15 residues. Trimming cost V 4 bases and J 4 bases; bases outside gene matches: 8. Germline lookup yields CDR1 MDHEN and CDR2 SYDVKM. The CDR3 region has the DNA TGTGCCAGCAGTTCCTCCCGGACAGGGACCACTGAAGCTTTCTTT. Translated: CASSSSRTGTTEAFF.

This clone was found once. J is TRBJ1-1 and V is TRBV9; 7 positions agree with TRBD1. CDR1 and CDR2 from the germline V gene are SGDLS and YYNGEE. This CDR3 is built from 17 residues. Unmatched junction bases numbered 11, after V lost 3 bases and J lost 0 bases. The CDR3 bases are TGTGCCAGCAGCGCCTGGGACAGCTACTCCATGAACACTGAAGCTTTCTTT. Translated, it gives CASSAWDSYSMNTEAFF.

The V and J genes are TRBV12-3 or TRBV12-4 and TRBJ2-5, with D possibly matching TRBD2 (6 bases). The CDR3 has 12 amino acids. V was shortened by 5 bases and J by 7 bases, with 11 bases between the two germline ends. CDR3 in DNA: TGTGCCAGCAGTACTAGCTCAGCGACCCAGTACTTC. It is translated as CASSTSSATQYF.

The CDR3 DNA reads as TGTGCCAGCGGGCCTAGCGCGACCGGGGAGCTGTTTTTT. This translates into CASGPSATGELFF. This chain joins TRBV21-1 and TRBJ2-2; the table's TRBD2 call for D was not verified on the DNA. TRBV21-1 is annotated as a pseudogene. This CDR3 spans 13 amino acids.

The rearrangement joins TRBV2 to TRBJ1-1; no clear D. The germline V gene has CDR1 SNHLY and CDR2 FYNNEI. The CDR3 covers 13 residues. The V end lost 8 bases, the J end lost 6 bases, and 16 bases lay between the germline ends. This chain's CDR3 is CASLGLGSAEAFF. CDR3 bases: TGTGCCAGCCTAGGTTTGGGGAGCGCTGAAGCTTTCTTT.

This clone was detected only a few times. V usage is TRBV29-1 and J usage is TRBJ1-5, with 9 bases fitting TRBD1. Germline loops: CDR1 SQVTM, CDR2 ANQGSEA. CDR3 length: 13 amino acids. Trimming took 5 bases from V and 5 from J; bases not matched to a gene: 4. The CDR3 reads CSVRDRVDQPQHF. CDR3 nucleotides: TGCAGCGTTCGGGACAGGGTAGATCAGCCCCAGCATTTT.